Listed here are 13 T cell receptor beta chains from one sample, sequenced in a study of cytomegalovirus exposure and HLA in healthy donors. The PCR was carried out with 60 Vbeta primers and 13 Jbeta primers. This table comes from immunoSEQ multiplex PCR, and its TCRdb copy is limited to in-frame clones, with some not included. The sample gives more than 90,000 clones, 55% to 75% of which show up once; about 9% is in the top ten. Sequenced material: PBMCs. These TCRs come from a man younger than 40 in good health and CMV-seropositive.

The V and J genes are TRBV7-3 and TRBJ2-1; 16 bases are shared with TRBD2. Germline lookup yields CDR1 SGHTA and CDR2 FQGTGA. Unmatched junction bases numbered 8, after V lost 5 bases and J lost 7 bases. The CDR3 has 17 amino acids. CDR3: CASSPMGLAGGQNEQFF. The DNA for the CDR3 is TGTGCCAGCAGCCCGATGGGACTAGCGGGAGGGCAAAATGAGCAGTTCTTC.

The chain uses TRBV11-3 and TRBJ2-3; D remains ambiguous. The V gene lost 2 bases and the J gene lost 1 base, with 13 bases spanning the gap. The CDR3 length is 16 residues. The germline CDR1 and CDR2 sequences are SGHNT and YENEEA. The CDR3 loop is CASSLQYGSRTDTQYF. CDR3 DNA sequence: TGTGCCAGCAGCTTACAATACGGTAGCCGCACAGATACGCAGTATTTT.

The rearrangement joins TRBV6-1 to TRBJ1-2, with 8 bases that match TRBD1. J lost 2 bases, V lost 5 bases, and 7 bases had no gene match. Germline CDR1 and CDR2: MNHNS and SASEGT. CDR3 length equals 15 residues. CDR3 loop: CASSTPDRENYGYTF. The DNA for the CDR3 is TGTGCCAGCAGTACTCCGGACAGGGAGAACTATGGCTACACCTTC.

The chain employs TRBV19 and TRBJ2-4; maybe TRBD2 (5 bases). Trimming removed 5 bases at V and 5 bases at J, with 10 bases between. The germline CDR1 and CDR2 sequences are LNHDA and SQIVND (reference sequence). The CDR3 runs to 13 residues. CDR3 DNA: TGTGCCAGTAGTCGGAGGCGGCAAAACATTCAGTACTTC. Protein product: CASSRRRQNIQYF.

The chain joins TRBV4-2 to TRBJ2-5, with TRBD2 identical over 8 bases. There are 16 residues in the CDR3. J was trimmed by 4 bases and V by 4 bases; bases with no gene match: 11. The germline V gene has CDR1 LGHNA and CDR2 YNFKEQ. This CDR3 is CASSPTQAGVGETQYF. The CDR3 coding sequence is TGTGCCAGCAGCCCGACTCAAGCGGGGGTGGGAGAGACCCAGTACTTC.

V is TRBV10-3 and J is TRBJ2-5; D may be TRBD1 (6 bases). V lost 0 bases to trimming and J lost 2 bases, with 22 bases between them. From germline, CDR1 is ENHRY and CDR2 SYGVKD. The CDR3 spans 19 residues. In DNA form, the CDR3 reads TGTGCCATCAGTGAGTCGATTCGGTTGGACAGATACTATCAAGAGACCCAGTACTTC. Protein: CAISESIRLDRYYQETQYF.

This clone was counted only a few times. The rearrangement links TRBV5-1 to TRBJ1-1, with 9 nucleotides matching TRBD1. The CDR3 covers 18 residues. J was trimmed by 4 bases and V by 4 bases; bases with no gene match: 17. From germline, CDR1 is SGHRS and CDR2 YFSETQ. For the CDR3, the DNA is TGCGCCAGCAGCCTAAGACCGATGGGACAGGGATTAATCACTGAAGCTTTCTTT. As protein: CASSLRPMGQGLITEAFF.

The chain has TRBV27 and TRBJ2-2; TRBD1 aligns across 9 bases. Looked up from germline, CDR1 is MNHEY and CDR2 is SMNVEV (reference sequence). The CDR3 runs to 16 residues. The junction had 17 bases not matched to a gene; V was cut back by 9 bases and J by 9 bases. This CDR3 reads CARIQGAPKIDRELFF. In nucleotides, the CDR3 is TGTGCCAGGATACAGGGGGCCCCTAAGATCGACCGGGAGCTGTTTTTT.

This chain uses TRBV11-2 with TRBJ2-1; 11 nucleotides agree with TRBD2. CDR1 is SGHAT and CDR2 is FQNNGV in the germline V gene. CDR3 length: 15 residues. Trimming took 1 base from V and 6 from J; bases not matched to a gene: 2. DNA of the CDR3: TGTGCCAGCAGCTTAGGACTAGCGGGGTTCAATGAGCAGTTCTTC. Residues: CASSLGLAGFNEQFF.

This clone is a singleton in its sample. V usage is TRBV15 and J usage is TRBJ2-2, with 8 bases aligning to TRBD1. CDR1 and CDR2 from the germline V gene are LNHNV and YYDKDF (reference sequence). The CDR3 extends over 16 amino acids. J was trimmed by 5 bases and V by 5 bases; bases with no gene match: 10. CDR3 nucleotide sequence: TGTGCCACCAGCTTAACAGGGGGAACGTCGACCGGGGAGCTGTTTTTT. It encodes CATSLTGGTSTGELFF.

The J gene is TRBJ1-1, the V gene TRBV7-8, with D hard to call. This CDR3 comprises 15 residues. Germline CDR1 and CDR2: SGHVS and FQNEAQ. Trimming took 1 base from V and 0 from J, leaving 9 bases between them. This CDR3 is CASSLVGGLNTEAFF. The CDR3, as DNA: TGTGCCAGCAGCTTAGTCGGAGGGCTGAACACTGAAGCTTTCTTT.

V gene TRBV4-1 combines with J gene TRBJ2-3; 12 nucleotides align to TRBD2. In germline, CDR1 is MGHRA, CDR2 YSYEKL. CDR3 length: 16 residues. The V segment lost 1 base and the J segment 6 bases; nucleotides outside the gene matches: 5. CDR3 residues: CASSQVSSGGEDTQYF. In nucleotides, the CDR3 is TGCGCCAGCAGCCAAGTGTCTAGCGGGGGGGAGGATACGCAGTATTTT.

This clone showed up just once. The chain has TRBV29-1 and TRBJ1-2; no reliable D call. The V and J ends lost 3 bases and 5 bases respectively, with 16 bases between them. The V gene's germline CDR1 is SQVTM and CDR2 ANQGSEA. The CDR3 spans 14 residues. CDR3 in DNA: TGCAGCGTTGAGGAGGAAACCACTCTTTATGGCTACACCTTC. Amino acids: CSVEEETTLYGYTF.